This entry concerns a single T cell receptor beta chain. Its antigen is undetermined. The sample is drawn from a study of shared clonotypes between healthy human individuals. Each sorted subset replicate got 200 ng genomic DNA, 30,000 or so genomes. Profiling relied on immunoSEQ multiplex PCR, and the TCRdb table lists in-frame clones only, not all of them. Here the sample spans over 1.4 million clones, more than 95% being singletons. General study points: Among donors, sharing of clonotypes was expected to be affected by sequencing depth. Memory subsets had estimated richness that was generally smaller than that of naive subsets. Blood was the only sampled material, and tissue repertoires likely differ.

The sequence was collected from a man aged 30-40 years in good health. Sequencing was done on a sample of naive CD4+ T cells sorted from blood. Subset given: CD45RA+ positively selected.

In DNA, the CDR3 is TGTGCCAGCAGCGTACAGGGACAGGGGTTACCTTTCTTT. This codes for CASSVQGQGLPFF. This chain uses TRBV9 with TRBJ1-1, with TRBD1 matching over 10 bases. Germline CDR1 and CDR2: SGDLS and YYNGEE. CDR3 length: 13 amino acids. Trimming cost V 1 base and J 12 bases; bases outside gene matches: 6.